The 27 T cell receptor beta chains in this list originate from one sample, sequenced in a study of lymphopenia after photon versus proton radiotherapy. Assay used: immunoSEQ multiplex PCR; TCRdb lists only in-frame clones, some missing. The sample has about 83,000 clones; around four fifths are singletons. Sample: peripheral blood, taken from a patient treated with proton-based radiotherapy. These receptors were collected from a man aged 55 to 70 with pancreatic cancer.

The chain joins TRBV2 to TRBJ2-2, with 7 bases matching TRBD2. The CDR3 is made up of 14 amino acids. Looked up from germline, CDR1 is SNHLY and CDR2 is FYNNEI. V was pared by 6 bases and J by 5 bases, with 6 bases of the junction left unmatched. CDR3 loop: CASRPVRETGELFF. The CDR3 DNA is TGTGCCAGCAGACCGGTGCGGGAGACCGGGGAGCTGTTTTTT.

This clone was found once. This sequence joins TRBV6-5 and TRBJ2-3; 7 bases map to TRBD1. J gave up 2 bases and V 0 bases, and 5 bases lay outside the gene matches. CDR3 length: 16 residues. In germline, CDR1 is MNHEY, CDR2 SVGAGI. The CDR3 loop reads CASSYSARGFTDTQYF. The CDR3 DNA is TGTGCCAGCAGTTACTCGGCCAGGGGGTTCACAGATACGCAGTATTTT.

The chain has TRBV28 and TRBJ2-7, with D unclear. The ends were cut back, 10 bases at V and 4 bases at J, with 11 bases in the middle. CDR1 and CDR2 (germline): MDHEN, SYDVKM. The CDR3 runs 11 residues. CDR3 protein: CATHREYEQYF. Written as DNA, the CDR3 is TGTGCCACTCACAGAGAGTACGAGCAGTACTTC.

This rearrangement joins TRBV7-8 to TRBJ2-1, with a weak D call TRBD2 (5 bases). Germline V CDR1 and CDR2: SGHVS, FQNEAQ. This CDR3 contains 17 residues. V dropped 4 bases and J dropped 0 bases, with 16 bases sitting between them. CDR3 nucleotides: TGTGCCAGCAGCTCCGGGATTTGGGGAAGCTCCTACAATGAGCAGTTCTTC. It translates to CASSSGIWGSSYNEQFF.

The chain carries TRBV7-2 and TRBJ1-4; TRBD1 is a possible D gene (6 bases). Trimming removed 3 bases at V and 1 base at J, with 12 bases between. The length of the CDR3 is 16 residues. The germline V gene encodes CDR1 SGHTA and CDR2 FQGNSA. The CDR3 loop reads CASSFPRGGTNEKLFF. The CDR3 DNA is TGTGCCAGCAGCTTCCCCAGGGGTGGAACTAATGAAAAACTGTTTTTT.

The rearrangement uses TRBV28 and TRBJ2-3, with D possibly matching TRBD2 (5 bases). V dropped 6 bases and J dropped 0 bases, with 10 bases sitting between them. The CDR3 extends over 14 amino acids. The V gene's germline CDR1 is MDHEN and CDR2 SYDVKM. The CDR3 bases are TGTGCCAGCAGGCCAACGGGAAGCACAGATACGCAGTATTTT. Translation gives CASRPTGSTDTQYF. Drawing the rest from reference TRBV28 and TRBJ2-3, the complete variable domain is DVKVTQSSRYLVKRTGEKVFLECVQDMDHENMFWYRQDPGLGLRLIYFSYDVKMKEKGDIPEGYSVSREKKERFSLILESASTNQTSMYLCASRPTGSTDTQYFGPGTRLTVL.

The chain carries TRBV2 and TRBJ2-2; 7 bases map to TRBD1. V shed 6 bases and J 6 bases; nucleotides not matched to a gene: 7. The CDR3 runs to 14 residues. Germline V gene lookup returns CDR1 SNHLY and CDR2 FYNNEI. This CDR3 is CASRGDRVAGELFF. The CDR3, as DNA: TGTGCCAGCAGGGGAGACAGGGTCGCCGGGGAGCTGTTTTTT.

The chain joins TRBV5-4 to TRBJ2-5; tentatively, D is TRBD1 (6 bases). The germline V gene encodes CDR1 SGHNT and CDR2 YYREEE (reference sequence). The length of the CDR3 is 13 residues. Trimming took 0 bases from V and 4 from J, leaving 7 bases between them. The DNA for the CDR3 is TGTGCCAGCAGCTTGGTAGGGGGAGAGACCCAGTACTTC. Encoded protein: CASSLVGGETQYF.

This clone has only one observation. V usage is TRBV11-2 and J usage is TRBJ1-4, with 10 bases fitting TRBD1. The V segment lost 3 bases and the J segment 11 bases; nucleotides outside the gene matches: 6. CDR3 size: 14 residues. The germline CDR1 and CDR2 sequences are SGHAT and FQNNGV. CDR3 DNA: TGTGCCAGCAGCTTCCAGGGACAGGGGCAGAAACTGTTTTTT. This sequence encodes CASSFQGQGQKLFF.

The chain carries TRBV29-1 and TRBJ2-7; D is unclear. Germline loops: CDR1 SQVTM, CDR2 ANQGSEA. The length of the CDR3 is 11 residues. The chain's CDR3 is CTAGNSYEQYF. The CDR3 DNA sequence: TGCACCGCAGGCAACTCCTACGAGCAGTACTTC.

This chain connects TRBV6-5 to TRBJ1-4, with no clear D. CDR1 and CDR2 (germline): MNHEY, SVGAGI. V lost 6 bases and J lost 8, with 16 bases in between. The CDR3 contains 14 residues. Here the CDR3 reads CASSPFLGREKLFF. The CDR3 DNA sequence: TGTGCCAGCAGCCCATTTCTTGGACGGGAAAAACTGTTTTTT.

V is TRBV28 and J is TRBJ2-3, with D perhaps matching TRBD2 (8 bases). Trimming shortened V by 3 bases and J by 9 bases, and 19 bases separated the two germline ends. Germline CDR1 and CDR2: MDHEN and SYDVKM. The CDR3 loop spans 15 amino acids. The CDR3 protein is CASSLRAGEGATQYF. The CDR3 DNA is TGTGCCAGCAGTTTGCGAGCGGGAGAGGGGGCGACGCAGTATTTT.

The rearrangement uses TRBV9 and TRBJ2-3; the match to TRBD1 covers 8 bases. Trimming cost V 4 bases and J 4 bases; bases outside gene matches: 11. The CDR3 is 16 amino acids. Per the germline V gene, CDR1 is SGDLS and CDR2 is YYNGEE. CDR3 DNA: TGTGCCAGCAGCCTCTCCACAGGGGGTCGCGCAGATACGCAGTATTTT. Translation gives CASSLSTGGRADTQYF.

The rearrangement joins TRBV6-6 to TRBJ2-7; D ambiguous. CDR1 MNHNY and CDR2 SVGAGI come from the germline V gene (reference sequence). The ends were cut back, 6 bases at V and 2 bases at J, with 8 bases in the middle. There are 12 residues in the CDR3. The DNA for the CDR3 is TGTGCCAGCAGCAGAGAAACCTACGAGCAGTACTTC. This codes for CASSRETYEQYF.

In DNA, the CDR3 is TGCGCCAGTACGGAGGACAGGGCGAACTATGGCTACACCTTC. As protein: CASTEDRANYGYTF. V and J are TRBV5-1 and TRBJ1-2; 8 nucleotides agree with TRBD1. V gave up 8 bases and J gave up 2 bases; unmatched junction bases: 8. The germline V gene encodes CDR1 SGHRS and CDR2 YFSETQ. The CDR3 runs 14 residues.

This clone is a singleton in its sample. The chain uses TRBV28 and TRBJ2-2; 8 nucleotides line up with TRBD1. The germline gives CDR1 MDHEN, CDR2 SYDVKM. The V gene end was trimmed by 6 bases and the J gene end by 5 bases; junction bases not matched to a gene: 8. The CDR3 runs to 15 residues. CDR3: CASSRSGGWTGELFF. CDR3 nucleotide sequence: TGTGCCAGCAGCCGATCAGGGGGCTGGACCGGGGAGCTGTTTTTT.

The gene calls are TRBV5-1 and TRBJ1-5; D not certain. The CDR3 loop spans 16 amino acids. V lost 0 bases and J 1 base, leaving 11 bases between the germline ends. Germline lookup yields CDR1 SGHRS and CDR2 YFSETQ. CDR3 loop: CASSLEAGGSNQPQHF. The CDR3 bases are TGCGCCAGCAGCTTGGAGGCGGGCGGGAGCAATCAGCCCCAGCATTTT.

This clone has just one count. This chain links TRBV4-2 with TRBJ2-3, with D maybe TRBD2 (6 bases). Germline V gene lookup returns CDR1 LGHNA and CDR2 YNFKEQ. V was shortened by 0 bases and J by 2 bases, with 12 bases between the two germline ends. This CDR3 region has 16 residues. The CDR3 loop is CASSQEVGGHTDTQYF. CDR3 DNA sequence: TGTGCCAGCAGCCAAGAGGTGGGAGGACACACAGATACGCAGTATTTT.

This clone was observed once. The chain recombines TRBV7-3 with TRBJ2-4, with 10 bases fitting TRBD1. The germline gives CDR1 SGHTA, CDR2 FQGTGA. CDR3 length equals 16 residues. V lost 3 bases and J lost 5; bases outside the gene matches: 7. The CDR3 is CASSFYSGTGENIQYF. In DNA, the CDR3 is TGTGCCAGCAGCTTCTACTCCGGGACAGGGGAAAACATTCAGTACTTC. Full variable domain (missing parts from reference TRBV7-3 and TRBJ2-4): GAGVSQTPSNKVTEKGKYVELRCDPISGHTALYWYRQSLGQGPEFLIYFQGTGAADDSGLPNDRFFAVRPEGSVSTLKIQRTERGDSAVYLCASSFYSGTGENIQYFGAGTRLSVL.

The chain joins TRBV7-2 to TRBJ1-2, with a weak D call TRBD1 (5 bases). This CDR3 comprises 16 residues. The germline V gene encodes CDR1 SGHTA and CDR2 FQGNSA. Trimming pared 0 bases from V and 5 bases from J, leaving 16 bases between. The CDR3: CASSLASLGTGYGYTF. The CDR3 region has the DNA TGTGCCAGCAGCTTAGCAAGCCTAGGGACGGGGTATGGCTACACCTTC.

The CDR3 reads CAWSSTSGNTIYF. The DNA for the CDR3 is TGTGCCTGGAGTTCCACGTCTGGAAACACCATATATTTT. The chain uses TRBV30 and TRBJ1-3; D is unclear. Germline V gives CDR1 GTSNPN, CDR2 SVGIG (reference sequence). This CDR3 has 13 residues. The V and J ends lost 2 bases and 1 base respectively, with 6 bases between them.

The chain is built from TRBV19 and TRBJ2-5; 10 nucleotides align to TRBD1. The CDR3 extends over 16 amino acids. The germline CDR1 and CDR2 sequences are LNHDA and SQIVND (reference sequence). Losses at the gene ends were 8 bases for V and 2 bases for J; bases not matched to a gene: 11. The CDR3, as DNA: TGTGCCAGTCGGCACGGGGACAGGGGTGTACAAGAGACCCAGTACTTC. Its protein product is CASRHGDRGVQETQYF. Complete variable domain (other parts from reference TRBV19 and TRBJ2-5): DGGITQSPKYLFRKEGQNVTLSCEQNLNHDAMYWYRQDPGQGLRLIYYSQIVNDFQKGDIAEGYSVSREKKESFPLTVTSAQKNPTAFYLCASRHGDRGVQETQYFGPGTRLLVL.

V usage is TRBV19 and J usage is TRBJ1-2, with a tentative D call TRBD1 (5 bases). Germline CDR1 is LNHDA and CDR2 is SQIVND (reference sequence). There are 15 residues in the CDR3. Trimming took 7 bases from V and 0 from J, leaving 15 bases between them. This CDR3 is CASNPSGPPNYGYTF. The CDR3 coding sequence is TGTGCCAGTAACCCGTCAGGGCCACCTAACTATGGCTACACCTTC.

The rearrangement joins TRBV6-6 to TRBJ1-1; D is perhaps TRBD1 (6 bases). The germline V and J ends were trimmed by 7 bases and 4 bases, with 13 bases remaining between them. CDR1 and CDR2 from the germline V gene are MNHNY and SVGAGI (reference sequence). This CDR3 region has 13 residues. CDR3 amino acids: CASIRGVGTEAFF. CDR3 sequence (DNA): TGTGCCAGCATCAGGGGTGTCGGCACTGAAGCTTTCTTT.

V and J are TRBV5-4 and TRBJ2-1; 11 nucleotides align to TRBD2. The length of the CDR3 is 14 residues. The V gene's germline CDR1 is SGHNT and CDR2 YYREEE (reference sequence). V gave up 7 bases and J gave up 7 bases; unmatched junction bases: 7. CDR3 protein: CASLLAGGRNEQFF. CDR3 sequence (DNA): TGTGCCAGCTTGTTAGCGGGAGGGCGGAATGAGCAGTTCTTC.

This chain uses TRBV2 with TRBJ2-2; 8 bases are a match to TRBD2. V shed 6 bases, J shed 5 bases, and the junction held 11 bases outside the gene matches. The CDR3 covers 16 residues. Looked up from germline, CDR1 is SNHLY and CDR2 is FYNNEI. The DNA of the CDR3 is TGTGCCAGCAGGGCCCCGGGACTAGTGAGTACCGGGGAGCTGTTTTTT. This translates into CASRAPGLVSTGELFF.

The chain couples TRBV6-5 to TRBJ2-3, with 12 bases lining up with TRBD2. CDR3 length: 15 amino acids. Per germline, CDR1 MNHEY and CDR2 SVGAGI. The V gene end was trimmed by 3 bases and the J gene end by 5 bases; junction bases not matched to a gene: 3. CDR3 amino acids: CASSYQGLAGDTQYF. The DNA for the CDR3 is TGTGCCAGCAGTTATCAGGGACTAGCGGGAGATACGCAGTATTTT.